This TCR beta chain stems from a study of regulatory T cells in long-lasting Graves disease. Whole-study context: Persistent Graves' disease denoted over 5 years of antithyroid drugs plus positive TSH receptor antibodies.

General observations from the study: Thyroid tissue was not studied; only peripheral blood was. Newly diagnosed patients shared about a thousand public clonotypes; persistent patients shared some 2,600.

HTBI primers from iRepertoire and Arm-PCR of CDR3 regions yielded the TCR beta libraries. TCRdb ran MiXCR on the multiplex PCR reads and lists one entry per CDR3 protein. The repertoire holds about 290,000 distinct CDR3 sequences, with roughly 21% as singletons. Time point noted: persistent/refractory GD, antithyroid drugs over 5 years with positive TRAb. After RNA was extracted from PBMCs, the TCR library was made from it. It was by American Thyroid Association guidelines that Graves' disease was diagnosed. The CDR3 length is 14 residues. Germline-derived CDR1 and CDR2 are SGDLS and YYNGEE. As concerns this clonotype: Its target is not known. An end of the junction differs from the germline gene, which may be a read error.

The TCR was taken from a female donor with Graves disease. This sample comprised peripheral blood mononuclear cells (PBMCs), obtained when the disease was refractory, from a patient treated with antithyroid drugs. This chain connects TRBV9 to TRBJ2-7, with D perhaps matching TRBD1 (6 bases). This chain's CDR3 is CASSLRGRGGEQYF. The DNA of the CDR3 is TGCGCCAGCAGCTTGAGGGGGAGAGGGGGCGAGCAGTACTTC. The full variable domain, in which reference TRBV9 and TRBJ2-7 provide the parts outside the CDR3, is DSGVTQTPKHLITATGQRVTLRCSPRSGDLSVYWYQQSLDQGLQFLIQYYNGEERAKGNILERFSAQQFPDLHSELNLSSLELGDSALYFCASSLRGRGGEQYFGPGTRLTVT.